This T cell receptor (beta chain) came from a study of cytomegalovirus exposure and HLA in healthy donors. As concerns this clone: What it binds is not known.

The study's findings and limits: Reported performance of the classifier showed diagnosis of cytomegalovirus status with high specificity and sensitivity. Rare sequences made up most TCRs, while some public TCRs were found in many donors.

Sequencing used immunoSEQ multiplex PCR; TCRdb keeps in-frame clones, though not all of them. The sample has roughly 150,000 clones; just under 90% are singletons. Germline values: CDR1 LGHNA, CDR2 YSLEER. This CDR3 is 17 amino acids long. V gave up 0 bases and J gave up 8 bases; unmatched junction bases: 10. The genes are TRBV4-3 and TRBJ2-4; 10 bases match TRBD1. Material for sequencing was PBMCs. The sequence was collected from a woman younger than 35 in good health and CMV-seropositive. The CDR3 spells CASSQDRPGTGVHIQYF. The CDR3 nucleotides are TGCGCCAGCAGCCAAGATCGACCGGGGACAGGGGTGCACATTCAGTACTTC.